The clone carrying this TCR beta chain was found a few times. Its specificity is not known. The CDR3 spans 15 residues. Trimming shortened V by 5 bases and J by 2 bases, and 14 bases separated the two germline ends. In germline, CDR1 is MNHEY, CDR2 SVGEGT. The data stem from a study of identical twins. Regarding the study as a whole: Within twin pairs, the out-of-frame alpha sequences they shared showed excess low generation probability. Memory repertoires lacked the insertion deficit that abundant cord blood beta clonotypes showed. The presence of invariant MAIT and iNKT cells could partly confound analyses of zero-insertion sequences.

The cDNA had a unique molecular identifier and a template-switch universal primer site. TCRdb analysed the 5' RACE reads with MiXCR anew, one entry per CDR3 protein. The sample holds nearly 900,000 distinct CDR3 sequences, more than 9% seen once. Separately, the same data were catalogued under a study of yellow fever vaccine responses in identical twins.

The J gene is TRBJ2-3, the V gene TRBV6-2 or TRBV6-3; no reliable D call. The sequenced sample consisted of PBMCs. This TCR derives from a woman aged 18-35 years in good health. The CDR3 reads CASSQLLTSTDTQYF. The CDR3 DNA reads as TGTGCCAGCAGTCAACTCCTTACGTCCACAGATACGCAGTATTTT.